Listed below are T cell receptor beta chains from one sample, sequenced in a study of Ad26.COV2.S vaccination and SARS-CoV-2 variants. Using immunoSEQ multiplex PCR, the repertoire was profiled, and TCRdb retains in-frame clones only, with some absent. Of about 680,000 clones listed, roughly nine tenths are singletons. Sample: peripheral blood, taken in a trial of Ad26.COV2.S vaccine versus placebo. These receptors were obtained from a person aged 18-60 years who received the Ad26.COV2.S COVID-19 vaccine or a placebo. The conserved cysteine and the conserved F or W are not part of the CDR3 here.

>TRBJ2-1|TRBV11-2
ASRWEATYNEQF
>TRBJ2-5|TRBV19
ASSIRGTPQETQY
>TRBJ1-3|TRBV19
ASSMRSSGNTIY
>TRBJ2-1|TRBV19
ASSHGTSGDNEQF
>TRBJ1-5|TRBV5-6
ASSLSSNQPQH
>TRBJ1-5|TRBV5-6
ASSLSSQPQH
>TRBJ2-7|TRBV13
ASSFNPLAGGTYEQY
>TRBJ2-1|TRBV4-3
ASSQVFDYTSYNEQF
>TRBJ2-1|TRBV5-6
ASSLGSSYNEQF
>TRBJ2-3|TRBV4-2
ASSPGGQRTDTQY
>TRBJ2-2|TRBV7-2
ASTPSGGLVVTGELF
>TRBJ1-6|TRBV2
ASLGHPNSPLH
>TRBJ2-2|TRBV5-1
ASSPTGGSNTGELF
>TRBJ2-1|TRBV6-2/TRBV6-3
ASSSLAGGPSYNEQF
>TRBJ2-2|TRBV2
ASSQNLFRGTGELF
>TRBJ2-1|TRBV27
ASSLIGTPDNEQF
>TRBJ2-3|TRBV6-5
ASSFRRSTDTQY
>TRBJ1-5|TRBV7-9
ASSRDRGQPQH
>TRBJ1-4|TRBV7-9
ASRQGLGEKLF
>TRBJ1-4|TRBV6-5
ASSYSRWTREKLF
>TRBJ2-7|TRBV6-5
ASRLGTDEQY
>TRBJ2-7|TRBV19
ASQGPYYEQY
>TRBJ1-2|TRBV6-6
ASKEGGLFGYT
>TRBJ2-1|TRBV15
ATSRDIGSNEQF
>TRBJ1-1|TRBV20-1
SARVAGEAF
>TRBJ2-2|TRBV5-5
ASSSLPVGPSNTGELF
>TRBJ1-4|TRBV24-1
ATSEGDRALEKLF
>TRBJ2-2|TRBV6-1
ASSEGQTNTGELF
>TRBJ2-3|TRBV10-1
ASSESLDTDTQY
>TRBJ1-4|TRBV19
ASSVLYTGVEDEKLF
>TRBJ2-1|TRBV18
ASSPTSGDNEQF
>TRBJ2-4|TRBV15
ATSRDSSGNIQY
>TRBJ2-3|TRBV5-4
ASSLGGRGTDTQY
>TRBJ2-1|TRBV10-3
AITGTSYNEQF
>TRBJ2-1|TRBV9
ASSGRLAGGREQF
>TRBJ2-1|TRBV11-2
ASSNRDRPNEQF
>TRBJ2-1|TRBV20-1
SASRGSGNEQF
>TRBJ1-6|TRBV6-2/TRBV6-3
ASSYYNSPLH
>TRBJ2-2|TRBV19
ASSLVFGELF
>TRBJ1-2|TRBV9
ASGQGNSYT
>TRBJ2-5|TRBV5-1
ASSPLAGGQETQY
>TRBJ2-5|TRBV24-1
ATRDRSQETQY
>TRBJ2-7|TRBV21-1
ASSTESRASGRAGREQY
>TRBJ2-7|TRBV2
ASREGQAFLTPY
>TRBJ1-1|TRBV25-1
ASSTSGGGYTEAF
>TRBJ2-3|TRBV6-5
ASSYTSGQGTDTQY
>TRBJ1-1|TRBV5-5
ASSFNRGVIEAF
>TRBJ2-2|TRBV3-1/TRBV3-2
ASSRDFNTGELF
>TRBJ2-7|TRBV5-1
ASSRQGASYEQY
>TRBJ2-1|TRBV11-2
ASIRQEYNEQF
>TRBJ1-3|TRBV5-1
ASSLDPGVGNTIY
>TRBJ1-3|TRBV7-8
ASSSWDRADTIY
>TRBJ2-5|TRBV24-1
AARRGGQGARETQY
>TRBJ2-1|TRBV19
ASSMDGGNYNEQF
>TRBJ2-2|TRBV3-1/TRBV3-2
ASSGRVRGTGELF
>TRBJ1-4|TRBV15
ATSRGVADFEKLF
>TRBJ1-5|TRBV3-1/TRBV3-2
ASSAFWGGPQH
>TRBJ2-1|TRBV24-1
ATSKTSGRPNEQF
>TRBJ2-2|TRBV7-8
ASSLYQSGRAVTGELF
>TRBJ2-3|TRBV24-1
ATSEYGQGRTDTQY